Listed below are T cell receptor beta chains from one sample, sequenced in a study of Ad26.COV2.S vaccination and SARS-CoV-2 variants. Profiling relied on immunoSEQ multiplex PCR, and the TCRdb table lists in-frame clones only, not all of them. The repertoire holds approximately 480,000 clones, with roughly 89% as singletons. The source was peripheral blood, collected in a trial of Ad26.COV2.S vaccine versus placebo. The receptors originated from a person aged 18-60 years who received the Ad26.COV2.S COVID-19 vaccine or a placebo. Both conserved end residues are part of each CDR3. A D gene is named only where the DNA matches it firmly. Clone size is stated in some rows and not others, as once, few, many or a class when expanded.

D gene: TRBD2
J gene: TRBJ2-1
clone size: once
V gene: TRBV4-2
CDR3 protein: CASSQDFGGRAYEQFF
CDR3 DNA: TGTGCCAGCAGCCAAGATTTTGGGGGGAGGGCTTATGAGCAGTTCTTC

D gene: TRBD2
J gene: TRBJ2-3
clone size: few
V gene: TRBV9
CDR3 protein: CASSATSGRGTDTQYF
CDR3 DNA: TGTGCCAGCAGCGCAACTAGCGGGAGAGGGACAGATACGCAGTATTTT

D gene: -
J gene: TRBJ1-1
clone size: -
V gene: TRBV21-1
CDR3 protein: CASSRQTEAFF
CDR3 DNA: TGTGCCAGCAGCCGACAGACTGAAGCTTTCTTT

D gene: -
J gene: TRBJ2-5
clone size: -
V gene: TRBV6-6
CDR3 protein: CASSPERPRPQTWTQYF
CDR3 DNA: TGTGCCAGCAGCCCCGAGAGGCCGCGCCCCCAGACCTGGACCCAGTACTTC

D gene: TRBD2
J gene: TRBJ2-2
clone size: -
V gene: TRBV11-3
CDR3 protein: CASSSSYRLAGGGELFF
CDR3 DNA: TGTGCCAGCAGCTCGAGCTACAGACTAGCGGGAGGCGGGGAGCTGTTTTTT

D gene: -
J gene: TRBJ1-1
clone size: -
V gene: TRBV7-8
CDR3 protein: CASSFAGPNTEAFF
CDR3 DNA: TGTGCCAGCAGCTTTGCGGGACCGAACACTGAAGCTTTCTTT

D gene: TRBD1
J gene: TRBJ1-5
clone size: -
V gene: TRBV5-6
CDR3 protein: CASQYRGLSNQPQHF
CDR3 DNA: TGTGCCAGCCAATACAGGGGCCTTAGCAATCAGCCCCAGCATTTT

D gene: -
J gene: TRBJ1-1
clone size: -
V gene: TRBV28
CDR3 protein: CASSSPDLPAEAFF
CDR3 DNA: TGTGCCAGCAGTTCTCCAGACCTGCCGGCGGAAGCTTTCTTT

D gene: TRBD2
J gene: TRBJ2-2
clone size: -
V gene: TRBV5-4
CDR3 protein: CASSSGTSGTGELFF
CDR3 DNA: TGTGCCAGCAGCTCCGGGACTAGCGGTACTGGGGAGCTGTTTTTT

D gene: -
J gene: TRBJ2-1
clone size: -
V gene: TRBV7-3
CDR3 protein: CASSQNRVKQFF
CDR3 DNA: TGTGCCAGCAGCCAAAACAGGGTCAAGCAGTTCTTC

D gene: -
J gene: TRBJ2-4
clone size: -
V gene: TRBV15
CDR3 protein: CATSDGGPWAKNIQYF
CDR3 DNA: TGTGCCACCAGCGACGGAGGCCCCTGGGCCAAAAACATTCAGTACTTC

D gene: -
J gene: TRBJ1-3
clone size: -
V gene: TRBV28
CDR3 protein: CASSLPASGNTIYF
CDR3 DNA: TGTGCCAGCAGTTTGCCGGCCTCTGGAAACACCATATATTTT

D gene: -
J gene: TRBJ2-2
clone size: once
V gene: TRBV10-3
CDR3 protein: CAISESNANTGELFF
CDR3 DNA: TGTGCCATCAGTGAGTCGAACGCGAACACCGGGGAGCTGTTTTTT

D gene: -
J gene: TRBJ1-2
clone size: -
V gene: TRBV24-1
CDR3 protein: CATRGRDTVFGYTF
CDR3 DNA: TGTGCCACCAGGGGTAGGGACACGGTCTTTGGCTACACCTTC

D gene: -
J gene: TRBJ2-7
clone size: -
V gene: TRBV7-2
CDR3 protein: CASSLYNGGPYEQYF
CDR3 DNA: TGTGCCAGCAGCTTATATAATGGGGGCCCCTACGAGCAGTACTTC

D gene: -
J gene: TRBJ2-7
clone size: -
V gene: TRBV4-2
CDR3 protein: CASSQPAAVEQYF
CDR3 DNA: TGTGCCAGCAGCCAACCCGCCGCGGTCGAGCAGTACTTC

D gene: -
J gene: TRBJ2-3
clone size: -
V gene: TRBV5-1
CDR3 protein: CASSFVKGSGEDTQYF
CDR3 DNA: TGCGCCAGCAGCTTTGTTAAGGGGAGCGGTGAAGATACGCAGTATTTT

D gene: -
J gene: TRBJ2-3
clone size: -
V gene: TRBV6-2/TRBV6-3
CDR3 protein: CASSYPPKNGQPTDTQYF
CDR3 DNA: TGTGCCAGCAGTTACCCCCCTAAAAACGGACAGCCAACAGATACGCAGTATTTT

D gene: -
J gene: TRBJ2-6
clone size: -
V gene: TRBV7-2
CDR3 protein: CASSLDADSSGANVLTF
CDR3 DNA: TGTGCCAGCAGCTTAGATGCGGACAGCTCTGGGGCCAACGTCCTGACTTTC

D gene: TRBD2
J gene: TRBJ2-1
clone size: -
V gene: TRBV5-1
CDR3 protein: CASSPRGGGHNEQFF
CDR3 DNA: TGCGCCAGCAGCCCTCGCGGGGGGGGACACAATGAGCAGTTCTTC

D gene: -
J gene: TRBJ2-1
clone size: -
V gene: TRBV9
CDR3 protein: CASTLGGAAKDEQFF
CDR3 DNA: TGTGCCAGCACTCTAGGGGGGGCTGCTAAGGATGAGCAGTTCTTC

D gene: -
J gene: TRBJ1-5
clone size: -
V gene: TRBV30
CDR3 protein: CALGREGQPQHF
CDR3 DNA: TGTGCCCTGGGGAGGGAAGGTCAGCCCCAGCATTTT

D gene: -
J gene: TRBJ2-7
clone size: -
V gene: TRBV9
CDR3 protein: CASSVGIFSYEQYF
CDR3 DNA: TGTGCCAGCAGCGTAGGAATCTTTTCCTACGAGCAGTACTTC

D gene: TRBD1
J gene: TRBJ1-5
clone size: -
V gene: TRBV2
CDR3 protein: CASKGQFNQPQHF
CDR3 DNA: TGTGCCAGCAAGGGACAGTTCAATCAGCCCCAGCATTTT

D gene: -
J gene: TRBJ1-6
clone size: -
V gene: TRBV7-2
CDR3 protein: CASSHAGVDNSPLHF
CDR3 DNA: TGTGCCAGCAGCCACGCAGGGGTCGATAATTCACCCCTCCACTTT

D gene: TRBD1
J gene: TRBJ2-7
clone size: -
V gene: TRBV24-1
CDR3 protein: CATSDGGTGGSYEQYF
CDR3 DNA: TGTGCCACCAGTGATGGGGGGACAGGGGGCTCTTACGAGCAGTACTTC

D gene: -
J gene: TRBJ2-1
clone size: -
V gene: TRBV7-9
CDR3 protein: CASSPPRTLRAFNEQFF
CDR3 DNA: TGTGCCAGCAGCCCGCCCCGGACCCTGAGGGCCTTCAATGAGCAGTTCTTC

D gene: -
J gene: TRBJ1-3
clone size: -
V gene: TRBV11-3
CDR3 protein: CASSFGFGSGNTIYF
CDR3 DNA: TGTGCCAGCAGCTTCGGTTTCGGCTCTGGAAACACCATATATTTT

D gene: -
J gene: TRBJ2-2
clone size: -
V gene: TRBV4-2
CDR3 protein: CASSQGTGTQNTGELFF
CDR3 DNA: TGTGCCAGCAGCCAAGGTACTGGGACTCAGAACACCGGGGAGCTGTTTTTT

D gene: TRBD1
J gene: TRBJ2-7
clone size: -
V gene: TRBV7-9
CDR3 protein: CASSSTEDRALGYF
CDR3 DNA: TGTGCCAGCAGCTCAACCGAAGACAGGGCCTTGGGGTACTTC

D gene: -
J gene: TRBJ1-2
clone size: many
V gene: TRBV24-1
CDR3 protein: CATSDVAYGYTF
CDR3 DNA: TGTGCCACCAGTGATGTTGCCTATGGCTACACCTTC

D gene: TRBD1
J gene: TRBJ1-3
clone size: -
V gene: TRBV28
CDR3 protein: CASTPGRRTGGGGDTIYF
CDR3 DNA: TGTGCCAGCACCCCGGGGCGGAGGACAGGGGGCGGTGGGGACACCATATATTTT

D gene: TRBD1
J gene: TRBJ2-7
clone size: -
V gene: TRBV6-5
CDR3 protein: CASRRSGQDEQYF
CDR3 DNA: TGTGCCAGCAGAAGATCTGGACAGGACGAGCAGTACTTC